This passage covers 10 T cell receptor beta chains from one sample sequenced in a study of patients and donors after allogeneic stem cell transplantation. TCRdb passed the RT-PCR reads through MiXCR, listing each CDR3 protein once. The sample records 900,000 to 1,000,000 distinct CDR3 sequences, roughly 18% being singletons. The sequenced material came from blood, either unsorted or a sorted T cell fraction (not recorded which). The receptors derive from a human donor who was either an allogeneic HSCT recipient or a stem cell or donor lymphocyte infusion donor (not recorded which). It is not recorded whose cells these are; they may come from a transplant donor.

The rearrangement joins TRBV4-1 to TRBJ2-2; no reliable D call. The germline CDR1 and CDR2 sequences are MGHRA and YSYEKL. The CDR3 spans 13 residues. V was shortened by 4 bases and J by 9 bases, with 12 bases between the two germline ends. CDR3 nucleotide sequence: TGCGCCAGCAGCCTACCCACCTCCCGGGAGCTGTTTTTT. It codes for CASSLPTSRELFF.

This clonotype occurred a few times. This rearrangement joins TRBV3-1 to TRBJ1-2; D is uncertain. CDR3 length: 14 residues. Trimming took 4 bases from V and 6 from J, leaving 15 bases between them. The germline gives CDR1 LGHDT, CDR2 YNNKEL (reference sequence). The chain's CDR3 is CASSPLWLEDGYTF. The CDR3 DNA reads TGTGCCAGCAGCCCCTTATGGCTTGAGGATGGCTACACCTTC.

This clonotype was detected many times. The CDR3 coding sequence is TGTGCCAGCAGCCTCGGACTAGCGGGAGTTGAGCAGTTCTTC. The encoded protein is CASSLGLAGVEQFF. This chain links TRBV3-1 with TRBJ2-1; 13 nucleotides agree with TRBD2. Germline assignment: CDR1 LGHDT and CDR2 YNNKEL (reference sequence). J gave up 9 bases and V 4 bases, and 3 bases lay outside the gene matches. This CDR3 spans 14 amino acids.

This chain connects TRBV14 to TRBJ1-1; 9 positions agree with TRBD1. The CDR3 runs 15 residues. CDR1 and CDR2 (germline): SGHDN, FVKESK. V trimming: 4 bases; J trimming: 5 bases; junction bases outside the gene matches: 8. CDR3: CASSPTGTGSTEAFF. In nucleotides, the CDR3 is TGTGCCAGCAGCCCAACCGGGACAGGGAGTACTGAAGCTTTCTTT.

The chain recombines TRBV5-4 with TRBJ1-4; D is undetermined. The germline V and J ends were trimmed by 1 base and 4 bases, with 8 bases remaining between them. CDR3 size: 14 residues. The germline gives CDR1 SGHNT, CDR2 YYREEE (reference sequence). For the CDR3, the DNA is TGTGCCAGCAGCTTGACGGCATATAATGAAAAACTGTTTTTT. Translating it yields CASSLTAYNEKLFF.

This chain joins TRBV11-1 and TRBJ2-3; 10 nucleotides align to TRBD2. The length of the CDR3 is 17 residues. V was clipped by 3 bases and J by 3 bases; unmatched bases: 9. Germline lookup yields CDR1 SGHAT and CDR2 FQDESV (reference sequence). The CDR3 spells CASSFLSGGARTDTQYF. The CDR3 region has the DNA TGTGCCAGCAGCTTTTTAAGCGGGGGGGCGCGGACAGATACGCAGTATTTT.

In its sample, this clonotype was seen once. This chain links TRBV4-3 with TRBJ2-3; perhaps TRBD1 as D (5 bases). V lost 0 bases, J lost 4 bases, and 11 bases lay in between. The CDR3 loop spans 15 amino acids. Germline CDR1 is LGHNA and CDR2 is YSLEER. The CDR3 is CASSQERVGPDTQYF. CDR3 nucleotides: TGCGCCAGCAGCCAAGAACGGGTGGGGCCAGATACGCAGTATTTT.

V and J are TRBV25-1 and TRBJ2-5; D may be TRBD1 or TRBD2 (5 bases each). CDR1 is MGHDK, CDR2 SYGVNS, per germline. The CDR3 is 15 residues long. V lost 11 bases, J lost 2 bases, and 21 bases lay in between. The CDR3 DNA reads TGTGCCTCCACGCTCGGGGCGGGCCTTCAAGAGACCCAGTACTTC. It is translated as CASTLGAGLQETQYF.

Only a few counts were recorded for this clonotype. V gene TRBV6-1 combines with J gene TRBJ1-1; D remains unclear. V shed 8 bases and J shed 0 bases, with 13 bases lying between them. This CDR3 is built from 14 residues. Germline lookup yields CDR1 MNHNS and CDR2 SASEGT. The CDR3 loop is CASRVGRLNTEAFF. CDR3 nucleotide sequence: TGTGCCAGCCGGGTCGGACGTCTGAACACTGAAGCTTTCTTT.

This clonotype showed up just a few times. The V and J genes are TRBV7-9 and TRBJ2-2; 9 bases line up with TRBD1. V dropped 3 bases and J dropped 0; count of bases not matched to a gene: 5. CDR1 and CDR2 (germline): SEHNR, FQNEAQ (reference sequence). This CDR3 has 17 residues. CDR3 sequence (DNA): TGTGCCAGCAGCTTCATGCGACAGGGGGCGAACACCGGGGAGCTGTTTTTT. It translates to CASSFMRQGANTGELFF.